This record covers a single TCR beta chain. This clonotype has a handful of counts. Its cognate antigen has yet to be identified. Base qualities were left out, and no much larger clone turns up one base away. The data were obtained in a study of response to subunit inactivated influenza vaccine (dated by TCRdb to the late 2010s). General notes on the study: The study used deep quantitative T cell receptor repertoire profiling to track responses to a trivalent subunit inactivated influenza vaccine.

Its CDR3 holds 17 amino acids, cysteine through phenylalanine. Just CDR3 DNA is preserved here, 51 bases in frame from base 1. CDR1 SNHLY and CDR2 FYNNEI were looked up in the germline V gene. For this chain, trimming is 1 base at the V end and 4 bases at the J end, and the number of junction bases without a gene match is 10. Receptor libraries were prepared by RT-PCR. Sequencing took place on an Illumina HiSeq 2500. TCRdb trimmed public reads at Q25 via fastp, called clones via MiXCR and kept in-frame beta chains. Duplicate CDR3 protein sequences are folded into a single record with the most common DNA and genes. In this sample the table shows 180,000 or so distinct CDR3 sequences, approximately 12% of which occur a single time. Approximately 30% of the sample comes from the top ten. Study-wide conclusions, independent of this receptor: The authors proposed that each seasonal influenza vaccination may bring in only a limited number of new T cells.

Separately, the same data were catalogued under a study of T cells expressing NK-cell markers. The second study reports: TCR beta cDNA libraries were prepared using 5'RACE template switching, which introduced a universal primer site and unique molecular identifiers. Several donors provided sorted CD3+CD56+NKG2C+, CD3+CD56+NKG2C- and CD3+CD56-NKG2C+ T-cell subsets, whose TCR beta-chain repertoires were profiled. Among the eight sequenced donors, seven were HCMV-seropositive and one was HCMV-seronegative. In several experiments an anti-gammadeltaTCR antibody was added to restrict sorting to alphabetaTCR-expressing T cells. For five or six donors, the dominant CD3+CD56+NKG2C+ clonotypes were among the top 10 CD8+ clonotypes and accounted for 1.0-7.0% of CD8+ T cells. Those dominant clonotypes were again the most abundant among CD3+CD56-NKG2C+ cells in several donors, at about 25-60.1%. It remained unclear whether the expanded NKG2C-expressing T cell clones were specific for HCMV antigens. The study sequenced eight donors, all healthy volunteers chosen at random: three men and five women. HCMV serostatus was determined by detecting HCMV-specific IgG in serum with a commercial ELISA kit. Ficoll density gradient centrifugation was used to isolate peripheral blood mononuclear cells from blood. Using Miltenyi isolation kits, CD4+ and CD8+ T cells were isolated from PBMC through magnetic immunoseparation. Priming for cDNA synthesis came from the TCR beta constant segment, and two successive PCR amplification steps followed. Illumina HiSeq 2000/2500, MiSeq or NextSeq was used to sequence libraries as 2 x 150 bp reads. MIGEC was used to demultiplex reads and group reads by UMI, and MiTCR was used to assemble and quantify clonotypes. To exclude erroneous sequences, only TCR cDNA sequences supported by at least two reads were retained. The tcR package was used for downstream repertoire analysis, and clonotypes were matched across fractions by CDR3 nucleotide sequence plus V segment. VDJmatch was used to annotate antigen specificity against VDJdb, with one amino acid substitution in CDR3 permitted.

Sequenced material: CD8+ T cells sorted from PBMCs, taken 12 days after vaccination. Recombination linked TRBV2 to TRBJ1-1; 9 central bases correspond to TRBD1. The sequence was obtained from a man between 45 and 60 years old who received an inactivated influenza vaccine. Donor details come from another sample of the same person, matched by shared clones. The nucleotides read TGTGCCAGCAGTGAAGTTGGGACTAGACAGGGGGGCACTGAAGCTTTCTTT. Translated, it reads CASSEVGTRQGGTEAFF.